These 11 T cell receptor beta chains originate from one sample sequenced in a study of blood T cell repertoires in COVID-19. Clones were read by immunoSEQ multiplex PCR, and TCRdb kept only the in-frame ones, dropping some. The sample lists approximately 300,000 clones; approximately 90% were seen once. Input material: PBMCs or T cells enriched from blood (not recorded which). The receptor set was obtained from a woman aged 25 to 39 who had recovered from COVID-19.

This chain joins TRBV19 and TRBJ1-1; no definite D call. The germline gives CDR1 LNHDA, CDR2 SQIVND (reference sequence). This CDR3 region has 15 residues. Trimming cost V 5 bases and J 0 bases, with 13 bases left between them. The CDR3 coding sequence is TGTGCCAGTAGTGCCGCGACGGGGTTGAACACTGAAGCTTTCTTT. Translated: CASSAATGLNTEAFF.

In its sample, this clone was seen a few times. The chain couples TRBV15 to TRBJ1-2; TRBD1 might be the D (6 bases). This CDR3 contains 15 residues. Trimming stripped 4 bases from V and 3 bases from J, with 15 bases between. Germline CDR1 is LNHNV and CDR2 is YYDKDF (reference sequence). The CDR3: CATSTPRGGDYGYTF. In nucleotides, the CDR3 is TGTGCCACCAGCACTCCTAGGGGGGGTGACTATGGCTACACCTTC.

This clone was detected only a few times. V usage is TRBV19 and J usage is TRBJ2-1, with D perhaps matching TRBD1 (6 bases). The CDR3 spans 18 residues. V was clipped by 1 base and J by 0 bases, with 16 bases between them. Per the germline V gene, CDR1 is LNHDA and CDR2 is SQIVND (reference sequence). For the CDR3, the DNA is TGTGCCAGTAGTATAGGAGGGGGACACACCACCTCCTACAATGAGCAGTTCTTC. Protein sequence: CASSIGGGHTTSYNEQFF.

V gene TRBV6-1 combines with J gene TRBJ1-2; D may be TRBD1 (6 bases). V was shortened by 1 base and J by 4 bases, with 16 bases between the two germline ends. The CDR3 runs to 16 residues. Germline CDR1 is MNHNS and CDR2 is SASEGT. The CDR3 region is CASSEGGGGSFYGYTF. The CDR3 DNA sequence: TGTGCCAGCAGTGAAGGGGGGGGCGGAAGCTTCTATGGCTACACCTTC.

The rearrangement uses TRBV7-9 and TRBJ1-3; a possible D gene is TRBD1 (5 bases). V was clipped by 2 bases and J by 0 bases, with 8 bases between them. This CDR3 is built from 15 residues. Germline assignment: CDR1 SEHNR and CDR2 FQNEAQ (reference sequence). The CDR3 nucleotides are TGTGCCAGCAGCTTACCAGACAGCTCTGGAAACACCATATATTTT. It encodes CASSLPDSSGNTIYF. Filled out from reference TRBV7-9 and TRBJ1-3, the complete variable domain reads DTGVSQNPRHKITKRGQNVTFRCDPISEHNRLYWYRQTLGQGPEFLTYFQNEAQLEKSRLLSDRFSAERPKGSFSTLEIQRTEQGDSAMYLCASSLPDSSGNTIYFGEGSWLTVV.

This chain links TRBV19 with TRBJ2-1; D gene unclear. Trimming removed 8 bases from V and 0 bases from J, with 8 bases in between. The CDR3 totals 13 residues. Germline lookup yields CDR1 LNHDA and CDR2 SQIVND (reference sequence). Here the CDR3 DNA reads TGTGCCAGTCAGGAAAGCTCCTACAATGAGCAGTTCTTC. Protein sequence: CASQESSYNEQFF.

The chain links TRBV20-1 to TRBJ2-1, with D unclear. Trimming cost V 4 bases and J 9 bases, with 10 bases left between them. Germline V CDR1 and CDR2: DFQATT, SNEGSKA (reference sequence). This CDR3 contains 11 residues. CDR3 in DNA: TGCAGTGCTATAGAGACTGTTGAGCAGTTCTTC. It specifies CSAIETVEQFF.

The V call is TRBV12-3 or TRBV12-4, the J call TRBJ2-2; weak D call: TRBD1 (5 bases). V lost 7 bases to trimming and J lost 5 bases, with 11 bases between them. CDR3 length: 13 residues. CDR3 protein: CASNLGPTGELFF. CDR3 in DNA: TGTGCCAGCAACCTGGGGCCTACCGGGGAGCTGTTTTTT.

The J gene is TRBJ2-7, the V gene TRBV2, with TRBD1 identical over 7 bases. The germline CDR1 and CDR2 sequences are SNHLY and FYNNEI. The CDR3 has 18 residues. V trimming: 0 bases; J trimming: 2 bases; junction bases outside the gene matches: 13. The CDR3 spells CASSEALKGARSTYEQYF. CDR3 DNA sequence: TGTGCCAGCAGTGAAGCGCTCAAGGGGGCGCGTTCCACCTACGAGCAGTACTTC.

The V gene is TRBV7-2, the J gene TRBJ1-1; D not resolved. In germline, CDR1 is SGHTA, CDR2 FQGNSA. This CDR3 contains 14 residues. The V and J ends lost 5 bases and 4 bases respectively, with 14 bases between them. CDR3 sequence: CASSPPRPGTEAFF. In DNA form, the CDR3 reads TGTGCCAGCAGCCCACCCCGCCCAGGCACTGAAGCTTTCTTT.

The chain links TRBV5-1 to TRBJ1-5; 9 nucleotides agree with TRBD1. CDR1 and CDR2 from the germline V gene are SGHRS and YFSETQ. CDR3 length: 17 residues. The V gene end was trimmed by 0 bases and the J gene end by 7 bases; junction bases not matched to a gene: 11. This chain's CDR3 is CASSLGPTGGAGQPQHF. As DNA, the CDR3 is TGCGCCAGCAGCTTGGGTCCCACAGGGGGCGCGGGACAGCCCCAGCATTTT. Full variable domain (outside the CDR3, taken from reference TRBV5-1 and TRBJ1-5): KAGVTQTPRYLIKTRGQQVTLSCSPISGHRSVSWYQQTPGQGLQFLFEYFSETQRNKGNFPGRFSGRQFSNSRSEMNVSTLELGDSALYLCASSLGPTGGAGQPQHFGDGTRLSIL.